Shown below are 10 T cell receptor beta chains from a single sample sequenced in a study of blood T cell repertoires in COVID-19. The assay was immunoSEQ multiplex PCR, and TCRdb's table has in-frame clones only and misses some. Among hundreds of thousands of clones listed, around four fifths were seen once. Sequences were obtained from peripheral blood. Every receptor here comes from a woman in her 50s with acute or convalescent COVID-19.

The chain recombines TRBV4-2 with TRBJ2-1, with 11 bases lining up with TRBD2. V was clipped by 4 bases and J by 4 bases; unmatched bases: 0. Germline V gives CDR1 LGHNA, CDR2 YNFKEQ. The CDR3 extends over 14 amino acids. The CDR3 DNA sequence: TGTGCCAGCAGCCGGACTAGCGGGTACAATGAGCAGTTCTTC. Residues: CASSRTSGYNEQFF.

In this sample, this clone is medium-sized. The same CDR3 is also encoded by other DNA sequences in this sample. CDR3 DNA: TGTGCCAGCAGTTGGACAGGGGGCAATCAGCCCCAGCATTTT. Its protein product is CASSWTGGNQPQHF. This chain joins TRBV27 and TRBJ1-5; the match to TRBD1 covers 9 bases. After removal of 4 bases from V and 2 bases from J, the junction contained 0 bases not matched to a gene. The V gene's germline CDR1 is MNHEY and CDR2 SMNVEV (reference sequence). CDR3 length: 14 amino acids.

The DNA of the CDR3 is TGTGCCAGTAGTCCGACAGCCAGCCTTGGGGAAAAACTGTTTTTT. Residues: CASSPTASLGEKLFF. The chain carries TRBV19 and TRBJ1-4; D may be TRBD1 (5 bases). The CDR3 covers 15 residues. V shed 5 bases and J shed 8 bases, with 18 bases lying between them. Germline values: CDR1 LNHDA, CDR2 SQIVND (reference sequence).

The genes are TRBV6-6 and TRBJ1-5; D is undetermined. Germline values: CDR1 MNHNY, CDR2 SVGAGI (reference sequence). This CDR3 spans 14 amino acids. Between the trimmed V and J ends, which lost 7 bases and 4 bases, there was a span of 14 bases. The DNA of the CDR3 is TGTGCCAGCATGTGGGCGTCAGAGAATCAGCCCCAGCATTTT. Amino acid sequence: CASMWASENQPQHF.

This clone is a singleton in its sample. This chain joins TRBV15 and TRBJ2-1; TRBD2 matches 13 bases. From germline, CDR1 is LNHNV and CDR2 YYDKDF (reference sequence). The CDR3 totals 20 residues. J was trimmed by 6 bases and V by 3 bases; bases with no gene match: 17. In DNA, the CDR3 is TGTGCCACCAGCAGCACGGGACAGGGAACGACTAGCGGGAGGATCAATGAGCAGTTCTTC. It codes for CATSSTGQGTTSGRINEQFF. Based on the CDR3 plus reference TRBV15 and TRBJ2-1, the full variable domain is DAMVIQNPRYQVTQFGKPVTLSCSQTLNHNVMYWYQQKSSQAPKLLFHYYDKDFNNEADTPDNFQSRRPNTSFCFLDIRSPGLGDTAMYLCATSSTGQGTTSGRINEQFFGPGTRLTVL.

The V and J genes are TRBV25-1 and TRBJ2-7; 10 bases map to TRBD1. V shed 4 bases and J 4 bases; nucleotides not matched to a gene: 7. CDR1 and CDR2 from the germline V gene are MGHDK and SYGVNS. The CDR3 has 15 amino acids. CDR3 residues: CASSGSGTGVYEQYF. DNA for the CDR3: TGTGCCAGCAGTGGATCCGGGACAGGGGTTTACGAGCAGTACTTC.

The rearrangement uses TRBV14 and TRBJ2-1, with TRBD2 identical over 8 bases. The V and J ends lost 4 bases and 7 bases, in that order; junction bases with no gene match: 12. The CDR3 extends over 16 amino acids. CDR1 and CDR2 (germline): SGHDN, FVKESK. CDR3 sequence reads: CASSPLGSGRENEQFF. The CDR3 DNA follows: TGTGCCAGCAGCCCCTTAGGGAGCGGGAGAGAAAATGAGCAGTTCTTC.

The rearrangement links TRBV5-1 to TRBJ2-2; D gene unclear. V lost 4 bases, J lost 5 bases, and 9 bases lay in between. CDR1 SGHRS and CDR2 YFSETQ come from the germline V gene. The CDR3 extends over 13 amino acids. The CDR3 here is CASSPVITGELFF. CDR3 coding DNA: TGCGCCAGCAGCCCGGTAATAACCGGGGAGCTGTTTTTT.

The gene calls are TRBV11-2 and TRBJ1-2, with 8 bases aligning to TRBD1. J lost 8 bases, V lost 4 bases, and 9 bases had no gene match. The CDR3 covers 14 residues. Germline V CDR1 and CDR2: SGHAT, FQNNGV. The CDR3, as DNA: TGTGCCAGCAGCTACCGGACAGGGCTGGGGGGCTACACCTTC. It encodes CASSYRTGLGGYTF.

The rearrangement links TRBV28 to TRBJ2-3, with TRBD2 matching over 8 bases. The CDR3 is made up of 15 amino acids. CDR1 and CDR2 from the germline V gene are MDHEN and SYDVKM. With V trimmed by 5 bases and J by 0 bases, 4 bases remained unmatched. CDR3 amino acids: CASSRTSPSTDTQYF. The CDR3 nucleotides read TGTGCCAGCAGTCGGACTAGCCCAAGCACAGATACGCAGTATTTT.